This T cell receptor beta chain was retrieved from a study of low-dose radiotherapy and immunotherapy resistance in tumors. Study details: Each fraction for Cohort 1 was 0.5 Gy, given every 2 weeks, and the total came to 6.5 Gy. Oral administration of aspirin 300 mg daily occurred for four cycles, commencing at cycle 1 day 1.

TRAV- and TRBV-specific primers were used for first-strand cDNA, which covered alpha and beta chains. TCR amplification used 20 to 25 PCR cycles, a constant-region primer and a V-primer adapter. Following isolation, mRNA was amplified via in vitro transcription. TCRdb re-derived calls from the reads in MiXCR, one entry per CDR3 protein. The sample has roughly 100,000 distinct CDR3 sequences, around 20% seen once; the top ten hold roughly 3.9%. This clonotype has ten or more counts. Time point of the sample: after trial treatment. Treatment in this sample: LDRT plus nivolumab, ipilimumab, low-dose cyclophosphamide and aspirin (RACIN trial). Administered to the donors were nivolumab, ipilimumab, aspirin, low-dose cyclophosphamide and low-dose radiotherapy. CDR3 length: 14 residues. V was clipped by 3 bases and J by 0 bases, with 8 bases between them. Looked up from germline, CDR1 is LGHNT and CDR2 is FRNRAP.

The gene calls are TRBV12-5 and TRBJ1-2; D is unresolved. This specimen was PBMCs, taken after low-dose radiotherapy plus immunotherapy. This receptor was obtained from a male donor with prostate cancer. This CDR3 is CASGFARANYGYTF. The DNA of the CDR3 is TGTGCTAGTGGTTTTGCTCGGGCTAACTATGGCTACACCTTC.